This entry lists 23 T cell receptor beta chains sequenced from one sample in a study of blood T cell repertoires in COVID-19 (dated by TCRdb to 2018 to 2020). The library was generated by the immunoSEQ multiplex PCR assay. TCRdb stores this immuneACCESS table with in-frame sequences only. Part of the clones is absent; in the studies checked, under half of the shortfall reflects unresolved V genes, and no reason is known for the rest. A total of around 100,000 clones appear in this sample, 86% of them only once. The ten largest clones capture about 1.8% of the sample. The specimen was peripheral blood. The receptors come from a man at least 80 years old with acute or convalescent COVID-19.

The gene calls are TRBV7-6 and TRBJ1-6; D call uncertain. V shed 4 bases and J shed 11 bases, with 12 bases lying between them. Germline CDR1 SGHVS, CDR2 FNYEAQ. The CDR3 has 13 residues. For the CDR3, the DNA is TGTGCCAGCAGCTCCGCCGAACGGGCACCCCTCCACTTT. Translated, it gives CASSSAERAPLHF.

The DNA for the CDR3 is TGCGCCAGCAGAGACGGGACAGTGAACACCGGGGAGCTGTTTTTT. It encodes CASRDGTVNTGELFF. The chain joins TRBV5-1 to TRBJ2-2, with 7 bases matching TRBD1. CDR3 length: 15 residues. V dropped 5 bases and J dropped 1; count of bases not matched to a gene: 5. From germline, CDR1 is SGHRS and CDR2 YFSETQ.

The chain couples TRBV9 to TRBJ1-2, with 7 bases aligning to TRBD1. This CDR3 region has 14 residues. V was clipped by 3 bases and J by 4 bases; unmatched bases: 6. CDR1 SGDLS and CDR2 YYNGEE come from the germline V gene. In nucleotides, the CDR3 is TGTGCCAGCAGCGATCGGGGACAGCGCTATGGCTACACCTTC. Its translation: CASSDRGQRYGYTF.

The V gene is TRBV19, the J gene TRBJ1-5; 12 nucleotides match TRBD1. From germline, CDR1 is LNHDA and CDR2 SQIVND (reference sequence). V shed 3 bases and J 4 bases; nucleotides not matched to a gene: 4. CDR3 length: 16 residues. The CDR3 is CASSMGQGAGNQPQHF. The DNA for the CDR3 is TGTGCCAGTAGTATGGGACAGGGGGCTGGAAATCAGCCCCAGCATTTT.

V and J are TRBV5-4 and TRBJ1-4; no reliable D call. This CDR3 has 13 amino acids. CDR1 and CDR2 (germline): SGHNT, YYREEE (reference sequence). V dropped 0 bases and J dropped 4 bases, with 4 bases sitting between them. The CDR3 nucleotides are TGTGCCAGCAGCTTGGACAGTAATGAAAAACTGTTTTTT. This encodes CASSLDSNEKLFF.

CDR3 region: CASSNPRTVQETQYF. CDR3 DNA sequence: TGTGCCAGCAGTAACCCGCGGACAGTTCAAGAGACCCAGTACTTC. This chain joins TRBV6-2 or TRBV6-3 and TRBJ2-5, with D possibly matching TRBD1 (6 bases). The ends were cut back, 5 bases at V and 2 bases at J, with 15 bases in the middle. The CDR3 length is 15 residues. Per the germline V gene, CDR1 is MNHEY and CDR2 is SVGEGT.

The chain joins TRBV6-2 or TRBV6-3 to TRBJ1-1; D is ambiguous. CDR1 and CDR2 from the germline V gene are MNHEY and SVGEGT. Trimming shortened V by 6 bases and J by 0 bases, and 17 bases separated the two germline ends. CDR3 length equals 16 residues. The CDR3, as DNA: TGTGCCAGCAGCCGCCCCCTTGAGGCAGTGAACACTGAAGCTTTCTTT. Translating it yields CASSRPLEAVNTEAFF.

This clone was recorded once. The rearrangement joins TRBV7-9 to TRBJ1-6; D is uncertain. Trimming pared 5 bases from V and 5 bases from J, leaving 7 bases between. Germline CDR1 is SEHNR and CDR2 is FQNEAQ (reference sequence). CDR3 length: 13 residues. The CDR3 nucleotides read TGTGCCAGCAGCCTTGGAGATAATTCACCCCTCCACTTT. This translates into CASSLGDNSPLHF.

The gene calls are TRBV18 and TRBJ2-3, with D uncertain. Germline loops: CDR1 KGHSH, CDR2 LQKENI. CDR3 length: 13 amino acids. V dropped 0 bases and J dropped 5 bases, with 6 bases sitting between them. CDR3 coding DNA: TGTGCCAGCTCACCACCTCCGGGAGATACGCAGTATTTT. Residues: CASSPPPGDTQYF.

The chain carries TRBV29-1 and TRBJ2-7; 9 bases map to TRBD1. This CDR3 spans 13 amino acids. The trim removed 7 bases at V and 3 bases at J, leaving 7 bases unmatched. Germline V CDR1 and CDR2: SQVTM, ANQGSEA. CDR3 loop: CSATGTGIYEQYF. The CDR3 region has the DNA TGCAGCGCAACCGGGACAGGGATCTACGAGCAGTACTTC.

Notes on this clone: At one end, the junction sequence differs from germline, possibly due to a read error. CDR3 sequence reads: CASSPGTGGTDTQYF. CDR3 nucleotide sequence: TGTGCTAGCAGCCCCGGGACAGGGGGCACAGATACGCAGTATTTT. This chain joins TRBV7-7 and TRBJ2-3; 10 bases fit TRBD1. There are 15 residues in the CDR3. The germline V gene has CDR1 SSHAT and CDR2 FNYEAQ (reference sequence).

This clone was counted only a few times. The chain links TRBV6-6 to TRBJ1-5; 9 bases agree with TRBD1. Trimming removed 6 bases from V and 5 bases from J; junction bases left unmatched: 5. CDR1 and CDR2 (germline): MNHNY, SVGAGI (reference sequence). The CDR3 has 14 residues. The CDR3, as DNA: TGTGCCAGCAGCCTGGGACAGGGCGATCAGCCCCAGCATTTT. Translation gives CASSLGQGDQPQHF.

The J gene is TRBJ2-1, the V gene TRBV27; tentatively, D is TRBD1 (5 bases). Germline CDR1 MNHEY, CDR2 SMNVEV (reference sequence). CDR3 size: 15 residues. V was pared by 3 bases and J by 6 bases, with 15 bases between. For the CDR3, the DNA is TGTGCCAGCAGTTTTTTAGGGGTGGAAGGCAATGAGCAGTTCTTC. Its protein is CASSFLGVEGNEQFF.

J is TRBJ2-1 and V is TRBV10-3; 10 bases agree with TRBD1. The V segment lost 4 bases and the J segment 8 bases; nucleotides outside the gene matches: 8. This CDR3 spans 15 amino acids. Germline loops: CDR1 ENHRY, CDR2 SYGVKD. CDR3 protein: CAISGRDRGSDEQFF. CDR3 sequence (DNA): TGTGCCATCAGTGGTCGGGACAGGGGTTCGGATGAGCAGTTCTTC.

This clone is a singleton in its sample. The rearrangement links TRBV5-1 to TRBJ2-3; TRBD2 matches 7 bases. J lost 3 bases, V lost 3 bases, and 10 bases had no gene match. The CDR3 contains 16 residues. Germline values: CDR1 SGHRS, CDR2 YFSETQ. CDR3 residues: CASSSEAGTPTDTQYF. In DNA, the CDR3 is TGCGCCAGCAGCTCCGAAGCGGGAACGCCGACAGATACGCAGTATTTT.

This chain joins TRBV11-1 and TRBJ2-5, with D tentatively TRBD1 (5 bases). This CDR3 spans 14 amino acids. V shed 1 base and J shed 5 bases, with 11 bases lying between them. Germline assignment: CDR1 SGHAT and CDR2 FQDESV (reference sequence). Here the CDR3 DNA reads TGTGCCAGCAGCTTAGATTCAGGGCGGGAGACCCAGTACTTC. The encoded protein is CASSLDSGRETQYF.

This chain connects TRBV25-1 to TRBJ1-6; the D is unclear. The CDR3 spans 15 residues. Deletions cut 4 bases from V and 6 bases from J, with 13 bases between. Germline V gives CDR1 MGHDK, CDR2 SYGVNS. The CDR3 nucleotides read TGTGCCAGCAGTGCCGGGTCCAACGTTAATTCACCCCTCCACTTT. The encoded protein is CASSAGSNVNSPLHF.

The chain couples TRBV6-2 or TRBV6-3 to TRBJ2-1; 8 positions agree with TRBD2. CDR3 size: 15 residues. The germline V gene has CDR1 MNHEY and CDR2 SVGEGT. V lost 8 bases, J lost 0 bases, and 6 bases stayed unmatched. In nucleotides, the CDR3 is TGTGCCAGCGGCCCCGGGACTAGCTCCTACAATGAGCAGTTCTTC. It yields the protein CASGPGTSSYNEQFF.

V is TRBV2 and J is TRBJ1-2; D gene ambiguous. The ends were cut back, 6 bases at V and 7 bases at J, with 12 bases in the middle. The CDR3 is 12 amino acids. Germline values: CDR1 SNHLY, CDR2 FYNNEI. The CDR3 DNA is TGTGCCAGCAGCCAAAGCGGGGTTGGCTACACCTTC. Protein product: CASSQSGVGYTF.

The V and J genes are TRBV6-2 or TRBV6-3 and TRBJ2-1, with 9 bases lining up with TRBD2. The CDR3 totals 15 residues. Germline assignment: CDR1 MNHEY and CDR2 SVGEGT. The trim removed 6 bases at V and 6 bases at J, leaving 9 bases unmatched. CDR3 DNA sequence: TGTGCCAGCAGCTCCGGGACTAGCTTTCGCAATGAGCAGTTCTTC. It translates to CASSSGTSFRNEQFF.

The CDR3 sequence: CASSLGLAGYNEQFF. The CDR3 nucleotides are TGTGCCAGCAGCTTAGGTCTAGCGGGGTACAATGAGCAGTTCTTC. J is TRBJ2-1 and V is TRBV11-1, with TRBD2 identical over 9 bases. Germline CDR1 reads SGHAT; CDR2 reads FQDESV (reference sequence). This CDR3 has 15 residues. After removal of 1 base from V and 4 bases from J, the junction contained 2 bases not matched to a gene.

The rearrangement joins TRBV14 to TRBJ1-4, with 8 bases fitting TRBD1. The V gene end was trimmed by 4 bases and the J gene end by 7 bases; junction bases not matched to a gene: 8. Per germline, CDR1 SGHDN and CDR2 FVKESK. CDR3 length: 15 amino acids. CDR3 bases: TGTGCCAGCAGCCGGCCAGGGGGCGTGAGTGAAAAACTGTTTTTT. Protein sequence: CASSRPGGVSEKLFF.

The V gene is TRBV4-3, the J gene TRBJ1-6; no clear D. Trimming took off 5 bases at V and 0 bases at J, with 5 bases between the two ends. The germline CDR1 and CDR2 sequences are LGHNA and YSLEER. This CDR3 is built from 14 residues. The CDR3 DNA follows: TGCGCCAGCAGCGGCCTCTCCTATAATTCACCCCTCCACTTT. Amino acids: CASSGLSYNSPLHF.